These T cell receptor beta chains were read from a single sample in a study of CD8+CD57+ T cells in acquired aplastic anemia. TCRdb reprocessed the reads with MiXCR, giving one entry per CDR3 protein. The data show fewer than 100,000 distinct CDR3 sequences, about half seen once. Sequenced: sorted CD4+, CD8+, or CD8+CD57+ T cells (not recorded which) from PBMCs. These receptors all stem from a human donor in good health, serving as a control. Each CDR3 is given with its conserved first and last residue. Each record gives: D gene, CDR3 length, J gene, clone size, V gene, CDR3 protein, CDR3 DNA. D genes are given only for firm matches. Expanded clones are given a class, and other clones once, few, many or no size at all.

>NA|15|TRBJ2-3|many|TRBV5-4
CASSLGWGAADTQYF
TGTGCCAGCAGCCTCGGTTGGGGGGCGGCAGATACGCAGTATTTT
>NA|14|TRBJ2-3|NA|TRBV29-1
CSVGRAGRTDTQYF
TGCAGCGTCGGAAGGGCTGGCCGAACAGATACGCAGTATTTT
>NA|15|TRBJ1-1|NA|TRBV7-9
CASSLPGGVNTEAFF
TGTGCCAGCAGCTTACCCGGGGGGGTGAACACTGAAGCTTTCTTT
>NA|13|TRBJ1-2|many|TRBV7-2
CASSFSDAYGYTF
TGTGCCAGCAGCTTCAGCGACGCCTATGGCTACACCTTC
>TRBD1|14|TRBJ1-5|NA|TRBV12-3/TRBV12-4
CASSPGTGNQPQHF
TGTGCCAGCAGTCCTGGGACAGGGAATCAGCCCCAGCATTTT
>NA|17|TRBJ1-6|many|TRBV11-1
CASSPEGLSSYNSPLHF
TGTGCCAGCAGCCCTGAGGGGCTTAGCTCCTATAATTCACCCCTCCACTTT
>NA|14|TRBJ2-3|NA|TRBV6-1
CASRRTADTDTQYF
TGTGCCAGCCGACGGACAGCAGACACAGATACGCAGTATTTT
>NA|12|TRBJ1-6|many|TRBV7-8
CASSSRGEPLHF
TGTGCCAGCAGCTCAAGGGGAGAACCCCTCCACTTT
>NA|16|TRBJ1-2|few|TRBV3-1
CASSHPRQGPDYGYTF
TGTGCCAGCAGCCACCCCAGGCAGGGGCCGGACTATGGCTACACCTTC
>NA|15|TRBJ1-2|NA|TRBV6-1
CASRRDSQINYGYTF
TGTGCCAGCAGGAGGGACTCGCAGATTAACTATGGCTACACCTTC
>TRBD1|14|TRBJ2-5|NA|TRBV6-1
CASNEQGARETQYF
TGTGCCAGTAACGAGCAGGGGGCGAGGGAGACCCAGTACTTC
>TRBD1|15|TRBJ2-3|many|TRBV25-1
CASSPRTGGADTQYF
TGTGCCAGCAGTCCAAGGACAGGAGGCGCAGATACGCAGTATTTT
>NA|12|TRBJ2-3|NA|TRBV7-3
CASRPDTGAQYF
TGTGCCAGCCGCCCAGACACGGGGGCGCAGTATTTT
>TRBD2|16|TRBJ2-1|NA|TRBV30
CAWSGGASGIYNEQFF
TGTGCCTGGAGTGGTGGCGCTAGCGGTATCTACAATGAGCAGTTCTTC
>NA|13|TRBJ1-1|NA|TRBV6-1
CASSEFVAGEAFF
TGTGCCAGCAGTGAATTCGTGGCAGGAGAAGCTTTCTTT
>NA|13|TRBJ1-1|many|TRBV29-1
CSVAGTTNTEAFF
TGCAGCGTTGCCGGGACAACGAACACTGAAGCTTTCTTT
>TRBD1|14|TRBJ1-1|NA|TRBV10-3
CAIGQDRKNTEAFF
TGTGCCATCGGTCAGGACAGGAAGAACACTGAAGCTTTCTTT
>NA|11|TRBJ2-3|many|TRBV7-9
CASSRGAAQYF
TGTGCCAGCAGCCGAGGGGCGGCGCAGTATTTT
>NA|15|TRBJ1-1|many|TRBV7-8
CASSLAPTGSTEAFF
TGTGCCAGCAGCTTAGCGCCGACAGGTTCGACTGAAGCTTTCTTT
>NA|12|TRBJ2-2|once|TRBV10-1
CASTFDTGELFF
TGCGCCAGCACGTTCGACACCGGGGAGCTGTTTTTT
>NA|13|TRBJ2-2|NA|TRBV6-1
CASFGGLSGELFF
TGTGCCAGCTTCGGGGGCCTCTCCGGGGAGCTGTTTTTT
>NA|16|TRBJ1-6|once|TRBV25-1
CASSEGQGGYNSPLHF
TGTGCCAGCAGTGAGGGGCAGGGAGGCTATAATTCACCCCTCCACTTT
>NA|17|TRBJ2-3|NA|TRBV3-1
CASSQDLPRGRADTQYF
TGTGCCAGCAGCCAAGATCTCCCCCGGGGGCGTGCAGATACGCAGTATTTT
>NA|11|TRBJ2-7|few|TRBV24-1
CATMSPCEQYF
TGTGCCACCATGTCGCCTTGCGAGCAGTACTTC
>NA|13|TRBJ2-1|many|TRBV9
CASSASAHNEQFF
TGTGCCAGCAGCGCTAGCGCCCACAATGAGCAGTTCTTC
>NA|15|TRBJ2-2|NA|TRBV4-1
CASSPETGLDGELFF
TGCGCCAGCAGCCCCGAGACAGGCCTGGACGGGGAGCTGTTTTTT
>NA|13|TRBJ2-7|NA|TRBV11-3
CASSLEPPGEQYF
TGTGCCAGCAGCTTAGAACCTCCTGGGGAGCAGTACTTC
>NA|15|TRBJ1-5|many|TRBV24-1
CATSVGGTSNQPQHF
TGTGCCACCAGTGTTGGAGGTACTAGCAATCAGCCCCAGCATTTT
>TRBD1|18|TRBJ1-1|few|TRBV25-1
CASSGRTGDTLPDTEAFF
TGTGCCAGCAGTGGTCGGACAGGGGACACCCTACCTGACACTGAAGCTTTCTTT
>TRBD2|13|TRBJ2-3|NA|TRBV10-3
CAAEGGEADTQYF
TGTGCCGCCGAGGGAGGGGAAGCAGATACGCAGTATTTT
>NA|15|TRBJ2-7|NA|TRBV2
CASSDPRGNSYEQYF
TGTGCCAGCAGCGATCCTCGGGGAAACTCCTACGAGCAGTACTTC
>NA|17|TRBJ1-2|many|TRBV25-1
CASKSPLGRGAGPSYTF
TGTGCCAGCAAGTCCCCCCTTGGACGAGGGGCCGGACCCTCCTACACCTTC
>TRBD2|17|TRBJ2-3|many|TRBV11-2
CASSTRLAVLSTDTQYF
TGTGCCAGCAGCACCCGCCTAGCGGTCCTTAGCACAGATACGCAGTATTTT
>NA|13|TRBJ2-5|NA|TRBV19
CASSIMGGETQYF
TGTGCCAGTAGTATTATGGGGGGAGAGACCCAGTACTTC
>NA|14|TRBJ2-3|few|TRBV25-1
CASSDPGTGDTQYF
TGTGCCAGCAGTGATCCCGGGACTGGAGATACGCAGTATTTT
>NA|16|TRBJ1-5|few|TRBV11-1
CASSVWGRGGNQPQHF
TGTGCCAGCAGTGTTTGGGGGAGAGGGGGCAATCAGCCCCAGCATTTT
>NA|12|TRBJ1-6|NA|TRBV6-5
CASSYVGSPLHF
TGTGCCAGCAGTTACGTTGGTTCACCCCTCCACTTT
>TRBD1|14|TRBJ2-7|few|TRBV5-4
CASSPTGGGDEQYF
TGTGCCAGCAGCCCCACAGGGGGCGGGGACGAGCAGTACTTC
>NA|11|TRBJ1-1|NA|TRBV7-9
CASSRRGEAFF
TGTGCCAGCAGTAGGCGGGGGGAGGCTTTCTTT
>TRBD1|15|TRBJ2-1|NA|TRBV15
CATSRERTGEDEQFF
TGTGCCACCAGCAGAGAACGGACAGGGGAGGATGAGCAGTTCTTC
>NA|13|TRBJ2-3|many|TRBV12-3/TRBV12-4
CASSFASTDTQYF
TGTGCCAGCAGTTTCGCAAGCACAGATACGCAGTATTTT
>TRBD1|14|TRBJ1-2|NA|TRBV7-2
CASSFPGQGRGYTF
TGTGCCAGCAGCTTTCCCGGACAGGGAAGAGGCTACACCTTC
>TRBD1|14|TRBJ2-7|NA|TRBV25-1
CASSDRTGGDEQYF
TGTGCCAGCAGCGACCGGACAGGGGGGGACGAGCAGTACTTC
>NA|13|TRBJ1-6|NA|TRBV28
CASSIGQNSPLHF
TGTGCCAGCAGTATAGGACAAAATTCACCCCTCCACTTT
>TRBD1|14|TRBJ1-5|many|TRBV7-8
CASTVDRANQPQHF
TGTGCCAGCACCGTGGACAGGGCAAATCAGCCCCAGCATTTT
>TRBD2|18|TRBJ2-1|once|TRBV19
CASSMVLAETSSYNEQFF
TGTGCCAGTAGTATGGTCCTAGCGGAAACCAGCTCCTACAATGAGCAGTTCTTC
>TRBD1|15|TRBJ1-5|NA|TRBV2
CASNDRGRQDQPQHF
TGTGCCAGTAATGACAGGGGTAGGCAAGATCAGCCCCAGCATTTT
>TRBD1|15|TRBJ2-5|NA|TRBV20-1
CSLTPGQGITETQYF
TGCAGCCTAACCCCCGGACAGGGGATTACGGAGACCCAGTACTTC
>NA|13|TRBJ1-5|NA|TRBV2
CASRGTGNQPQHF
TGTGCCAGCAGGGGAACAGGGAACCAGCCCCAGCATTTT
>TRBD2|15|TRBJ2-5|NA|TRBV30
CAWSVVAGLKETQYF
TGTGCCTGGAGTGTAGTAGCGGGATTAAAAGAGACCCAGTACTTC
>NA|16|TRBJ1-2|NA|TRBV13
CASSYAVAEANYGYTF
TGTGCCAGCAGCTACGCGGTGGCTGAGGCTAACTATGGCTACACCTTC
>NA|13|TRBJ1-6|many|TRBV7-2
CASSEGVNSPLHF
TGTGCCAGCAGCGAAGGCGTTAATTCACCCCTCCACTTT
>TRBD2|14|TRBJ2-7|NA|TRBV10-2
CASSASGATYEQYF
TGCGCCAGCAGTGCTAGCGGGGCTACCTACGAGCAGTACTTC
>TRBD2|13|TRBJ2-5|once|TRBV19
CASSIAGGETQYF
TGTGCCAGTAGTATAGCGGGAGGAGAGACCCAGTACTTC
>TRBD2|13|TRBJ2-3|NA|TRBV7-9
CAGSSGSTDTQYF
TGTGCCGGGAGTAGCGGGAGCACAGATACGCAGTATTTT
>TRBD2|14|TRBJ2-1|many|TRBV19
CASRRGGPVNEQFF
TGTGCCAGTAGGCGGGGGGGCCCGGTTAATGAGCAGTTCTTC
>TRBD1|14|TRBJ1-1|NA|TRBV29-1
CSVDGTARPGEAFF
TGCAGCGTTGATGGGACAGCCAGGCCGGGTGAAGCTTTCTTT
>NA|18|TRBJ2-4|NA|TRBV5-1
CASSLVRRVSGAKNIQYF
TGCGCCAGCAGCTTGGTTCGCAGGGTATCGGGAGCCAAAAACATTCAGTACTTC
>TRBD1|15|TRBJ2-2|NA|TRBV7-9
CASSLAGTVDGELFF
TGTGCCAGCAGCTTAGCCGGGACAGTCGACGGGGAGCTGTTTTTT